This T cell receptor (beta chain) is from a study of control samples from healthy donors and cancer patients. The CDR3 is 12 residues long. Trimming removed 3 bases from V and 6 bases from J, with 7 bases in between. The V gene's germline CDR1 is SGHNT and CDR2 YYREEE (reference sequence). Data came from immunoSEQ multiplex PCR; TCRdb stores just in-frame clones and leaves some out. The data show over 150,000 clones, around 90% seen once. This receptor was identified in a middle-aged woman in good health. Sequencing input: blood. V and J are TRBV5-4 and TRBJ2-4; D is possibly TRBD1 or TRBD2 (5 bases each). CDR3 region: CASSWDGNIQYF. As DNA, the CDR3 is TGTGCCAGCAGCTGGGACGGAAACATTCAGTACTTC.